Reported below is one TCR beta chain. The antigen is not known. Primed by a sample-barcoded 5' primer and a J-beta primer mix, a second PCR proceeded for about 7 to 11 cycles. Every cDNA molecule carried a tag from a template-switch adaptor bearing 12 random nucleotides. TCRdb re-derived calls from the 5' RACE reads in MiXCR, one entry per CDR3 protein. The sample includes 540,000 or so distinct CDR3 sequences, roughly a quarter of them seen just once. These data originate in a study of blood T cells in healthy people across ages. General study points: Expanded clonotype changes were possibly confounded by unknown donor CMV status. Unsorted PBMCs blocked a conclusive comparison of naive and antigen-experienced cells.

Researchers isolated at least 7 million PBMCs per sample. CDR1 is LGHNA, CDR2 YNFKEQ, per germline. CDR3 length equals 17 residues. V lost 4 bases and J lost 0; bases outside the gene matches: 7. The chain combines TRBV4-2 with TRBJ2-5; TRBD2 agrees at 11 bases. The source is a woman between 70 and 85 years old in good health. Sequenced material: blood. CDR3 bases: TGTGCCAGCAGCCGTGTACTAGCGGGGGCATACCAAGAGACCCAGTACTTC. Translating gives CASSRVLAGAYQETQYF.